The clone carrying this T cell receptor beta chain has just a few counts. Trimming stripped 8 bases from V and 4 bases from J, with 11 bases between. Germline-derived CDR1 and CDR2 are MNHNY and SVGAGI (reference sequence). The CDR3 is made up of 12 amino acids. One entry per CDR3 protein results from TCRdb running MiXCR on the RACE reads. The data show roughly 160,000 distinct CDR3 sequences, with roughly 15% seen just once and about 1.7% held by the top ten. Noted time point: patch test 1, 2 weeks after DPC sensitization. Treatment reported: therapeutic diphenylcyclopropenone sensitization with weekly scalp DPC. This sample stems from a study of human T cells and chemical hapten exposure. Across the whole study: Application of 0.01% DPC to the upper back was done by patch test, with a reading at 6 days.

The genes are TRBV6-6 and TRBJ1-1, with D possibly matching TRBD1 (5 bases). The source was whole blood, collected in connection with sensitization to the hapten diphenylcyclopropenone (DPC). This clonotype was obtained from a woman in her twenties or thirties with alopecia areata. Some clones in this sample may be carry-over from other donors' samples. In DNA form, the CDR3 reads TGTGCCAGCTCGCCGGGGGTCACTGAAGCTTTCTTT. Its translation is CASSPGVTEAFF.